The 25 T cell receptor beta chains reported below all come from one sample, sequenced in a study of blood T cells in healthy people across ages. Using a J-beta primer mix together with a sample-barcoded 5' primer, a second PCR was run for about 6 to 12 cycles. TCRdb reprocessed the 5' RACE reads with MiXCR, giving one entry per CDR3 protein. The data show approximately 790,000 distinct CDR3 sequences, 60% to 80% seen once. Sequencing was carried out using blood. These receptors were obtained from a man aged 25-45 years in good health.

The chain is built from TRBV7-2 and TRBJ2-5, with 8 bases identical to TRBD1. The CDR3 has 14 amino acids. Germline V lookup: CDR1 SGHTA, CDR2 FQGNSA. The V and J ends lost 7 bases and 2 bases, in that order; junction bases with no gene match: 6. The CDR3 sequence: CASTQGAEQETQYF. The CDR3, as DNA: TGTGCCAGCACCCAGGGGGCCGAACAAGAGACCCAGTACTTC.

The V and J genes are TRBV7-2 and TRBJ2-7; 8 bases map to TRBD1. Germline lookup yields CDR1 SGHTA and CDR2 FQGNSA. The CDR3 loop spans 16 amino acids. The ends lost 5 bases at V and 3 bases at J; junction bases unmatched: 12. CDR3 loop: CASSTQRTGRGYEQYF. DNA for the CDR3: TGTGCCAGCAGCACCCAGCGGACAGGGCGAGGCTACGAGCAGTACTTC.

The chain links TRBV12-3 or TRBV12-4 to TRBJ2-5, with D perhaps given as TRBD1 or TRBD2 (5 bases each). CDR3 length: 15 residues. V shed 3 bases and J shed 4 bases, with 15 bases lying between them. CDR3 residues: CASSFQGRAGETQYF. The CDR3 DNA sequence: TGTGCCAGCAGTTTTCAGGGACGGGCGGGAGAGACCCAGTACTTC.

Only a few counts were recorded for this clonotype. The chain has TRBV10-3 and TRBJ2-1; D possibly corresponds to TRBD2 (5 bases). V was trimmed by 4 bases and J by 4 bases, leaving 5 bases between them. Germline CDR1 is ENHRY and CDR2 is SYGVKD. The CDR3 extends over 12 amino acids. The CDR3 coding sequence is TGTGCCATCAGTGGAGGGTACAATGAGCAGTTCTTC. Amino acids: CAISGGYNEQFF.

V gene TRBV6-2 or TRBV6-3 combines with J gene TRBJ2-1, with TRBD1 identical over 7 bases. CDR3 length equals 13 residues. With 7 bases clipped from V and 6 bases from J, the junction kept 6 bases outside the gene matches. Germline V gene sequence: CDR1 MNHEY, CDR2 SVGEGT. The CDR3 sequence is CASTLQGSNEQFF. The CDR3 DNA reads TGTGCCAGCACCCTACAGGGGAGCAATGAGCAGTTCTTC.

This chain links TRBV20-1 with TRBJ1-4; TRBD1 is a possible D gene (6 bases). Germline lookup yields CDR1 DFQATT and CDR2 SNEGSKA (reference sequence). V was pared by 6 bases and J by 5 bases, with 19 bases between. This CDR3 region has 15 residues. As DNA, the CDR3 is TGCAGTGCCCACGATTGGGGGGGCCTCAATGAAAAACTGTTTTTT. As protein: CSAHDWGGLNEKLFF.

V is TRBV9 and J is TRBJ1-2; the match to TRBD1 covers 7 bases. Germline V gene data show CDR1 as SGDLS and CDR2 as YYNGEE. The ends lost 7 bases at V and 5 bases at J; junction bases unmatched: 2. The CDR3 covers 11 residues. The CDR3 reads CASGDSYGYTF. In DNA form, the CDR3 reads TGTGCCAGCGGGGACAGTTATGGCTACACCTTC.

With regard to this clonotype: At one of its ends the junction is not consistent with the germline gene, which may arise from a read error. This CDR3 reads CASSTPGPHSGVNVLTF. CDR3 in DNA: TGTGCCAGCAGCACACCGGGACCCCACTCTGGGGTCAACGTCCTGACTTTC. This chain uses TRBV13 with TRBJ2-6, with D perhaps matching TRBD1 or TRBD2 (5 bases each). CDR3 length: 17 residues. Germline V gives CDR1 PRHDT, CDR2 FYEKMQ (reference sequence). Looking up the rest from reference TRBV13 and TRBJ2-6 gives the full variable domain: AAGVIQSPRHLIKEKRETATLKCYPIPRHDTVYWYQQGPGQDPQFLISFYEKMQSDKGSIPDRFSAQQFSDYHSELNMSSLELGDSALYFCASSTPGPHSGVNVLTFGAGSRLTVL.

This clonotype came up a few times. The rearrangement joins TRBV29-1 to TRBJ2-1; TRBD2 is a possible D gene (6 bases). The CDR3 runs 16 residues. V dropped 7 bases and J dropped 7 bases, with 26 bases sitting between them. Germline CDR1 is SQVTM and CDR2 is ANQGSEA. In DNA, the CDR3 is TGCAGCGCCCCTTCCCCCGGGACTCCTCAAGGGAATGAGCAGTTCTTC. Translated: CSAPSPGTPQGNEQFF.

This CDR3 reads CAWSDGQKNSPLHF. CDR3 nucleotide sequence: TGTGCCTGGAGTGATGGACAGAAAAATTCACCCCTCCACTTT. V gene TRBV30 combines with J gene TRBJ1-6; possibly TRBD1 for D (6 bases). The CDR3 has 14 amino acids. CDR1 GTSNPN and CDR2 SVGIG come from the germline V gene (reference sequence). The V and J ends lost 1 base and 7 bases respectively, with 11 bases between them.

About this clonotype itself: This clone may be a read error of a much larger clone one base away. The CDR3 DNA reads as TGTGCCAGCAGCGGACTAGCGGGGGGGTACAATGAGCAGTTCTTC. Protein product: CASSGLAGGYNEQFF. This chain connects TRBV7-2 to TRBJ2-1; 15 bases fit TRBD2. This CDR3 has 15 residues. V shed 5 bases and J 4 bases; nucleotides not matched to a gene: 0. CDR1 and CDR2 (germline): SGHTA, FQGNSA.

This clonotype has only a few counts. The genes are TRBV10-3 and TRBJ2-7, with TRBD2 identical over 8 bases. The CDR3 consists of 13 residues. V was pared by 6 bases and J by 5 bases, with 6 bases of the junction left unmatched. CDR1 is ENHRY and CDR2 is SYGVKD in the germline V gene. CDR3 sequence reads: CAISQGSGNEQYF. The CDR3 DNA follows: TGTGCCATCAGCCAGGGTAGCGGGAACGAGCAGTACTTC.

In its sample, this clonotype was seen a few times. The V and J genes are TRBV28 and TRBJ1-5; D is uncertain. Deletions cut 5 bases from V and 4 bases from J, with 9 bases between. There are 13 residues in the CDR3. Germline CDR1 reads MDHEN; CDR2 reads SYDVKM. This chain's CDR3 is CASSNDGNQPQHF. CDR3 DNA: TGTGCCAGCAGTAATGACGGGAATCAGCCCCAGCATTTT.

The rearrangement uses TRBV10-3 and TRBJ1-5; D perhaps matches TRBD1 (6 bases). The CDR3 is 14 amino acids. Germline loops: CDR1 ENHRY, CDR2 SYGVKD. V shed 6 bases and J shed 7 bases, with 16 bases lying between them. The CDR3 loop is CAISPEGGGQPQHF. The CDR3 nucleotides are TGTGCCATCAGCCCTGAGGGGGGTGGGCAGCCCCAGCATTTT.

This clonotype was recorded only once. This chain connects TRBV3-1 to TRBJ1-4; no firm D call. The CDR3 runs 15 residues. CDR1 LGHDT and CDR2 YNNKEL come from the germline V gene (reference sequence). V was trimmed by 1 base and J by 6 bases, leaving 12 bases between them. CDR3 bases: TGTGCCAGCAGCCAAGTTGGAGGGAGGGATGAAAAACTGTTTTTT. Amino acids: CASSQVGGRDEKLFF.

The rearrangement uses TRBV6-6 and TRBJ2-3, with 13 positions matching TRBD2. V trimming: 4 bases; J trimming: 8 bases; junction bases outside the gene matches: 9. Germline V gene data show CDR1 as MNHNY and CDR2 as SVGAGI (reference sequence). The CDR3 has 16 residues. CDR3 protein: CASSWLTSGGQGTQYF. CDR3 bases: TGTGCCAGCAGTTGGTTGACTAGCGGGGGGCAAGGTACGCAGTATTTT.

This chain uses TRBV7-9 with TRBJ2-5, with D possibly TRBD1 on 6 matching bases. Between the trimmed V and J ends, which lost 5 bases and 5 bases, there was a span of 12 bases. Germline loops: CDR1 SEHNR, CDR2 FQNEAQ (reference sequence). The CDR3 contains 13 residues. This chain's CDR3 is CASSKWGQETQYF. CDR3 sequence (DNA): TGTGCCAGCAGCAAATGGGGGCAGGAGACCCAGTACTTC.

The V and J genes are TRBV12-3 or TRBV12-4 and TRBJ1-1; the match to TRBD1 covers 11 bases. This CDR3 contains 14 residues. With 4 bases clipped from V and 7 bases from J, the junction kept 5 bases outside the gene matches. CDR3: CASSWGTGGGEAFF. CDR3 nucleotides: TGTGCCAGCAGTTGGGGGACAGGGGGAGGTGAAGCTTTCTTT.

The chain joins TRBV15 to TRBJ2-7; the D gene is possibly TRBD1 (6 bases). V was shortened by 8 bases and J by 1 base, with 15 bases between the two germline ends. CDR1 and CDR2 (germline): LNHNV, YYDKDF (reference sequence). This CDR3 has 14 residues. This CDR3 is CATAGQPFSYEQYF. CDR3 coding DNA: TGTGCCACCGCAGGACAGCCGTTTTCCTACGAGCAGTACTTC.

V gene TRBV6-5 combines with J gene TRBJ2-2, with D maybe TRBD2 (6 bases). The CDR3 covers 16 residues. Germline CDR1 reads MNHEY; CDR2 reads SVGAGI. Between the trimmed V and J ends, which lost 5 bases and 5 bases, there was a span of 18 bases. The CDR3 DNA reads TGTGCCAGCAGTCCCGGTAGCGGTGGGAAAACCGGGGAGCTGTTTTTT. Amino acid sequence: CASSPGSGGKTGELFF.

The V and J genes are TRBV7-2 and TRBJ2-7; 7 bases map to TRBD1. This CDR3 region has 16 residues. V lost 4 bases to trimming and J lost 0 bases; unmatched junction nucleotides: 9. Per the germline V gene, CDR1 is SGHTA and CDR2 is FQGNSA. The CDR3 sequence: CASSSVNRGSSYEQYF. CDR3 sequence (DNA): TGTGCCAGCAGCTCAGTGAACAGGGGAAGCTCCTACGAGCAGTACTTC.

CDR3 sequence (DNA): TGCAGTGCTAGAGCCGGGCTAGCGGGGGGCCAAAGCTCCTACAATGAGCAGTTCTTC. This encodes CSARAGLAGGQSSYNEQFF. This rearrangement joins TRBV20-1 to TRBJ2-1; TRBD2 matches 11 bases. Germline V gene data show CDR1 as DFQATT and CDR2 as SNEGSKA (reference sequence). Trimming cost V 1 base and J 0 bases; bases outside gene matches: 11. The CDR3 runs 19 residues.

On this clonotype itself: Relative to the germline gene, one junction end is altered; a read error may explain this. The CDR3 DNA follows: TGTTCCAGCAGTAGACAGCCCTACGAGCAGTACTTC. Translation: CSSSRQPYEQYF. V gene TRBV6-6 combines with J gene TRBJ2-4, with a tentative D call TRBD1 (5 bases). The DNA end lines up better with TRBJ2-7; the J call may be wrong. Germline V lookup: CDR1 MNHNY, CDR2 SVGAGI (reference sequence). The length of the CDR3 is 12 residues.

This clonotype was seen only a few times. This chain connects TRBV28 to TRBJ2-7, with 9 bases lining up with TRBD2. V lost 6 bases to trimming and J lost 2 bases; unmatched junction nucleotides: 5. CDR1 and CDR2 (germline): MDHEN, SYDVKM. The CDR3 is 14 residues long. CDR3 amino acids: CASRTSGFTYEQYF. CDR3 coding DNA: TGTGCCAGCAGAACTAGCGGGTTTACCTACGAGCAGTACTTC.

The sample holds a few counts of this clonotype. The chain has TRBV2 and TRBJ2-3; 7 nucleotides match TRBD2. The CDR3 length is 15 residues. Germline loops: CDR1 SNHLY, CDR2 FYNNEI. Unmatched junction bases numbered 11, after V lost 5 bases and J lost 6 bases. CDR3 loop: CASSPFLPGGDTQYF. CDR3 bases: TGTGCCAGCAGTCCCTTTTTGCCCGGGGGGGATACGCAGTATTTT.